This T cell receptor beta chain stems from a study of blood T cell repertoires in COVID-19. Study summary: Sources were T cells, B-cell-depleted T cells, or PBMCs; the material itself was cDNA or gDNA.

J was trimmed by 3 bases and V by 6 bases; bases with no gene match: 3. CDR3 length: 12 amino acids. Germline CDR1 and CDR2: SQVTM and ANQGSEA. Clones were read by immunoSEQ multiplex PCR, and TCRdb kept only the in-frame ones, dropping some. The table lists over 35,000 clones, about four fifths of them singletons, with 20% to 30% in the top ten. The chain employs TRBV29-1 and TRBJ1-2; 8 nucleotides line up with TRBD1. This clonotype was sampled from a man between 65 and 85 years old with acute or convalescent COVID-19. What was sequenced was peripheral blood. CDR3 loop: CSVGQGHYGYTF. CDR3 DNA: TGCAGCGTCGGACAGGGACACTATGGCTACACCTTC. Full variable domain (missing parts from reference TRBV29-1 and TRBJ1-2): SAVISQKPSRDICQRGTSLTIQCQVDSQVTMMFWYRQQPGQSLTLIATANQGSEATYESGFVIDKFPISRPNLTFSTLTVSNMSPEDSSIYLCSVGQGHYGYTFGSGTRLTVV.